The rows below give T cell receptor beta chains drawn from one sample of a study of blood T cell dynamics during melanoma immunotherapy. Using immunoSEQ multiplex PCR, the repertoire was profiled, and TCRdb retains in-frame clones only, with some absent. Here the sample spans 10,000 to 15,000 clones, roughly 90% being singletons. This sample comprised blood, obtained from a patient treated with checkpoint blockade. The receptor set was obtained from a human donor with melanoma. Each CDR3 is given with its conserved first and last residue. A D gene is named only where the DNA matches it firmly. The size field is filled for only some rows; it gives once, few, many or a size class.

d_call	v_call	j_call	clone_size	cdr3_nt	cdr3_aa
TRBD1	TRBV15	TRBJ2-1	-	TGTGCCACCAGCAGAGAGCCAGGGGGAAGATGGGAGCAGTTCTTC	CATSREPGGRWEQFF
-	TRBV6-4	TRBJ1-1	-	TGTGCCAGCAGATCGGACGGATGGAACACTGAAGCTTTCTTT	CASRSDGWNTEAFF
TRBD2	TRBV18	TRBJ2-2	once	TGTGCCAGCTCAGATACTAGCGGGAGAACCGGGGAGCTGTTTTTT	CASSDTSGRTGELFF
-	TRBV11-2	TRBJ2-4	-	TGTGCCAGCAGCTTAGATGGCAGATCCATTCAGTACTTC	CASSLDGRSIQYF
-	TRBV5-1	TRBJ2-6	-	TGCGCCAGCAGCCGCTCCCGACAGGGGGCCAACGTCCTGACTTTC	CASSRSRQGANVLTF
-	TRBV6-1	TRBJ1-2	-	TGTGCCAGCAGTGAAGGGTGGGCAGGAGCTAACTATGGCTACACCTTC	CASSEGWAGANYGYTF
-	TRBV5-1	TRBJ2-3	-	TGCGCCAGCAGCTTGGACGGCCATAGCACAGATACGCAGTATTTT	CASSLDGHSTDTQYF
-	TRBV25-1	TRBJ1-3	-	TGTGCCAGCAGTGGACGACATCCTGGAAACACCATATATTTT	CASSGRHPGNTIYF
TRBD2	TRBV4-1	TRBJ2-7	few	TGCGCCAGCAGCTCTATTCCAGGACTAGCGCAATACTACGAGCAGTACTTC	CASSSIPGLAQYYEQYF
-	TRBV18	TRBJ1-5	-	TGTGCCAGCTCACCTCAACCCAGGGACGGGCGAAGCAATCAGCCCCAGCATTTT	CASSPQPRDGRSNQPQHF
TRBD1	TRBV5-8	TRBJ1-1	-	TGTGCCAGCAGCAGCCGACAGGGAGCCTTGAACACTGAAGCTTTCTTT	CASSSRQGALNTEAFF
TRBD1	TRBV9	TRBJ2-2	-	TGTGCCAGCAGCGTCTTCGTGGGACAGGGGGGCACCGGGGAGCTGTTTTTT	CASSVFVGQGGTGELFF
-	TRBV2	TRBJ2-5	-	TGTGCCAGCAGTGAACCGGTCCCCAGGGAGACCCAGTACTTC	CASSEPVPRETQYF
-	TRBV19	TRBJ2-1	-	TGTGCCAGTAGTCCAGATTGGGGCCGCGATGAGCAGTTCTTC	CASSPDWGRDEQFF
-	TRBV19	TRBJ1-5	-	TGTGCCACCCGAGCAGGGAATCAGCCCCAGCATTTT	CATRAGNQPQHF
TRBD1	TRBV29-1	TRBJ1-1	-	TGCAGCGTTGGAGGACAGGGTGGGGATCTAGCCACTGAAGCTTTCTTT	CSVGGQGGDLATEAFF
-	TRBV18	TRBJ2-1	-	TGTGCCAGCTCGTCCTCCGGGACGTCCTCCTACAATGAGCAGTTCTTC	CASSSSGTSSYNEQFF
TRBD1	TRBV19	TRBJ2-5	-	TGTGCCAGTAGTATAAGGACAGGGGAAAAGACCCAGTACTTC	CASSIRTGEKTQYF